One T cell receptor beta chain is described in this entry. The antigen remains unidentified. The data are from a study of cytomegalovirus exposure and HLA in healthy donors. Researchers ran the PCR with 60 Vbeta and 13 Jbeta primers. Repertoires were generated with immunoSEQ multiplex PCR, while TCRdb's copy carries only in-frame clones and drops some. The sample yields about 96,000 clones, 60% to 75% seen once. CDR1 is SGHTA, CDR2 FQGTGA, per germline. V lost 4 bases and J 0 bases, leaving 4 bases between the germline ends. The CDR3 extends over 12 amino acids. Findings and caveats of the study: Reports showed the classifier diagnosing cytomegalovirus status with high specificity and sensitivity. Generally TCR sequences proved uncommon, though certain public TCRs appeared in numerous donors.

The sample taken for sequencing was PBMCs. The chain is built from TRBV7-3 and TRBJ2-7; D is ambiguous. This receptor was obtained from a woman aged 65 to 85 in good health and CMV-seropositive. CDR3 amino acids: CASSSYSYEQYF. For the CDR3, the DNA is TGTGCCAGCAGCTCGTACTCCTACGAGCAGTACTTC.